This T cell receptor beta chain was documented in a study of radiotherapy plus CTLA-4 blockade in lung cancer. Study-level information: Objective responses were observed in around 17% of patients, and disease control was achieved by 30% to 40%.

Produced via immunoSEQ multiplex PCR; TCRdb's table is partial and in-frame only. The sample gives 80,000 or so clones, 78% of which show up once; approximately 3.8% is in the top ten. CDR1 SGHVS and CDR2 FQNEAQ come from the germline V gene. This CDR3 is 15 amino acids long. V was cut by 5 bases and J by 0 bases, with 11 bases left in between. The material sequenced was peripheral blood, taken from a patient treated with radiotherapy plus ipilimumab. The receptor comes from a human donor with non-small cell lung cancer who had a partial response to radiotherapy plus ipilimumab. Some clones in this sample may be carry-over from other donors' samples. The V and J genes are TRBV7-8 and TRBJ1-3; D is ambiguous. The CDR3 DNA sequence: TGTGCCAGCAGCCCGAACAGAAACTCTGGAAACACCATATATTTT. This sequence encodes CASSPNRNSGNTIYF.